Listed below are T cell receptor beta chains from one sample, sequenced in a study of glioma-infiltrating T cells. From the multiplex PCR reads, TCRdb called clonotypes with MiXCR, one entry per CDR3 protein. The sample carries some 190,000 distinct CDR3 sequences, around 32% recorded once. The source material was glioma tissue, nonneoplastic brain tissue, or PBMCs (not recorded which). The source is a human donor with low-grade glioma or glioblastoma, undergoing nonglioma brain surgery, or in good health (not recorded which). CDR3s include the opening cysteine and the closing phenylalanine or tryptophan. A D gene is named only where the DNA matches it firmly. Part of the rows lack a size; the others show once, few, many or a class for expanded clones.

V	J	D	size	CDR3	DNA
TRBV7-2	TRBJ1-3	TRBD1	many	CASSLQRTGFGNTIYF	TGTGCCAGCAGCTTGCAGAGGACAGGGTTTGGAAACACCATATATTTT
TRBV4-1	TRBJ1-5	NA	few	CASSQVLKIGYQPQHF	TGCGCCAGCAGCCAAGTCCTCAAAATCGGCTATCAGCCCCAGCATTTT
TRBV6-1	TRBJ2-7	NA	NA	CASSDYPSYEQDF	TGTGCCAGCAGTGACTACCCCAGCTACGAGCAGGACTTC
TRBV18	TRBJ1-1	NA	NA	CASSQTSVYFCAITADRENTEAFF	NA
TRBV18	TRBJ2-7	TRBD1	NA	CASSPPGTGFGYEQYF	TGTGCCAGCTCACCACCCGGGACAGGGTTTGGCTACGAGCAGTACTTC
TRBV29-1	TRBJ2-5	NA	NA	CSVGGPPGETQYF	TGCAGCGTTGGGGGACCCCCAGGAGAGACCCAGTACTTC
TRBV20-1	TRBJ2-7	NA	many	CSASSLARLYEQYF	TGCAGTGCTAGTTCTCTAGCTCGATTGTACGAGCAGTACTTC
TRBV3-1	TRBJ2-1	NA	NA	CASSQDTSISYNEQFF	TGTGCCAGCAGCCAAGACACTTCCATCTCCTACAATGAGCAGTTCTTC
TRBV20-1	TRBJ2-1	TRBD2	many	CSARADSGVNEQFF	TGCAGTGCTAGAGCCGACAGCGGGGTCAATGAGCAGTTCTTC
TRBV19	TRBJ2-2	NA	few	CASSTGPLGTGELFF	TGTGCCAGTAGTACCGGGCCCTTGGGCACCGGGGAGCTGTTTTTT
TRBV2	TRBJ2-2	NA	many	CASSVGITGELFF	TGTGCCAGCAGTGTCGGTATCACCGGGGAGCTGTTTTTT
TRBV12-3/TRBV12-4	TRBJ2-3	NA	NA	CASSPIRERPSTDTQYF	TGTGCCAGCAGCCCCATCAGAGAGCGGCCTAGCACAGATACGCAGTATTTT
TRBV6-1	TRBJ2-1	TRBD2	many	CASKVLAVGYNEQFF	TGTGCCAGCAAAGTACTAGCGGTCGGATACAATGAGCAGTTCTTC
TRBV28	TRBJ2-7	TRBD1	many	CASRPDRDGSYEQYF	TGTGCCAGCAGACCGGACAGGGACGGGAGCTACGAGCAGTACTTC
TRBV11-1	TRBJ2-7	NA	NA	CASSATGTGSYEQYF	TGTGCCAGCAGCGCAACCGGGACTGGCTCCTACGAGCAGTACTTC
TRBV10-3	TRBJ2-2	TRBD1	few	CAITRDREGELFF	TGTGCCATCACCAGGGACAGGGAAGGGGAGCTGTTTTTT
TRBV4-1	TRBJ1-2	NA	many	CASSQATGNYGYTF	TGCGCCAGCAGCCAAGCAACGGGTAACTATGGCTACACCTTC
TRBV19	TRBJ2-7	NA	many	CASSQRTDYEQYF	TGTGCCAGTAGCCAACGGACAGACTACGAGCAGTACTTC
TRBV4-1	TRBJ2-1	TRBD2	few	CASSQRLLAGRTLGNEQFF	TGCGCCAGCAGCCAGCGCCTACTAGCGGGGAGAACTCTTGGCAATGAGCAGTTCTTC
TRBV10-2	TRBJ2-5	TRBD2	NA	CASSWILAGVLETQYF	TGCGCCAGCAGTTGGATACTAGCGGGAGTCCTGGAGACCCAGTACTTC
TRBV12-3/TRBV12-4	TRBJ1-3	NA	many	CASSLQQGAAGNTIYF	TGTGCCAGCAGTCTCCAGCAGGGAGCCGCTGGAAACACCATATATTTT
TRBV6-1	TRBJ2-3	TRBD1	once	CASSSGQGVPRKDKKYF	TGTGCCAGCAGCTCCGGACAGGGGGTCCCTAGAAAAGATAAGAAGTATTTT
TRBV20-1	TRBJ2-7	NA	NA	CSAAVPLYYEQYF	TGCAGTGCTGCCGTACCCCTCTACTACGAGCAGTACTTC
TRBV29-1	TRBJ2-3	TRBD2	few	CSVGTSGSLDTQYF	TGCAGCGTAGGGACTAGCGGGAGCTTGGATACGCAGTATTTT